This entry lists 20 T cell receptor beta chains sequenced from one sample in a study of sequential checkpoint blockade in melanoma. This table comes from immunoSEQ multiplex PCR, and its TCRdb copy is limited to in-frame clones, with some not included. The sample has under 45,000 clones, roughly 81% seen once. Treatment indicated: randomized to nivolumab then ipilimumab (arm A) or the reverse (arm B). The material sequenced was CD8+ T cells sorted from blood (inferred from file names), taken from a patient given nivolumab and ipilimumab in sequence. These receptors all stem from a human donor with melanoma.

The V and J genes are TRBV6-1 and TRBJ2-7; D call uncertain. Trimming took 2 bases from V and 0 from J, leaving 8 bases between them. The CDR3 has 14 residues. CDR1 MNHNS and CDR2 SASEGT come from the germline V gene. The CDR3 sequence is CASSELGYSYEQYF. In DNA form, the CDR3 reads TGTGCCAGCAGTGAACTCGGTTACTCCTACGAGCAGTACTTC.

CDR3 residues: CASSVSGGPKNEQFF. In DNA, the CDR3 is TGTGCCAGCAGCGTAAGCGGGGGGCCTAAAAATGAGCAGTTCTTC. The V gene is TRBV9, the J gene TRBJ2-1; TRBD2 matches 9 bases. Germline loops: CDR1 SGDLS, CDR2 YYNGEE. The CDR3 is made up of 15 amino acids. After removal of 1 base from V and 7 bases from J, the junction contained 6 bases not matched to a gene.

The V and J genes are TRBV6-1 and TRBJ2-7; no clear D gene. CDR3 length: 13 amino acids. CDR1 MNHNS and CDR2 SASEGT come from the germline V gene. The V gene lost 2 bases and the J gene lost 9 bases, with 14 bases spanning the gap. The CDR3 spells CASSEREVNSQYF. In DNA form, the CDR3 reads TGTGCCAGCAGTGAACGCGAGGTAAACTCGCAGTACTTC.

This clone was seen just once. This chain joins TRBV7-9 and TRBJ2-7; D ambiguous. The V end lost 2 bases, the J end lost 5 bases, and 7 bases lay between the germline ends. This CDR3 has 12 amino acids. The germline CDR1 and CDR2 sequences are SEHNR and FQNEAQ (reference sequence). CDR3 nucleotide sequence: TGTGCCAGCAGCTTATTATCGGACGAGCAGTACTTC. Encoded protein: CASSLLSDEQYF.

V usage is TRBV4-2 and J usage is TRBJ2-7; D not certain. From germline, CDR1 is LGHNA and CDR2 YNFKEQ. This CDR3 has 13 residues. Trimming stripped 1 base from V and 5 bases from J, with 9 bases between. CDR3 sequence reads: CASSQASGNEQYF. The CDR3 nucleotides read TGTGCCAGCAGCCAAGCTTCAGGCAACGAGCAGTACTTC.

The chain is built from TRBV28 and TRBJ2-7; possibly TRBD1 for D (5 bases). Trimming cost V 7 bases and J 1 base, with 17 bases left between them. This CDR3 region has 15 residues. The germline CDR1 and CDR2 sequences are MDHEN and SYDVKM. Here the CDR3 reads CASTPPGAGSYEQYF. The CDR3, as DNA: TGTGCCAGCACCCCCCCTGGGGCAGGTTCCTACGAGCAGTACTTC.

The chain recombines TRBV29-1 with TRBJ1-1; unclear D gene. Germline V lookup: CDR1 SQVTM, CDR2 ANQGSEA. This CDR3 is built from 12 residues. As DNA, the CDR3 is TGCAGTGCATACCGGGAGTACACTGAAGCTTTCTTT. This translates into CSAYREYTEAFF.

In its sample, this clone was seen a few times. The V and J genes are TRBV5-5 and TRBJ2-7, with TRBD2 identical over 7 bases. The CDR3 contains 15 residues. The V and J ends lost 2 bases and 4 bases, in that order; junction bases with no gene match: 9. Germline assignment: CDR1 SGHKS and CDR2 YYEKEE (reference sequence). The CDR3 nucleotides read TGTGCCAGCAGCTTAGACAGACTAGCAGAATACGAGCAGTACTTC. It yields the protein CASSLDRLAEYEQYF.

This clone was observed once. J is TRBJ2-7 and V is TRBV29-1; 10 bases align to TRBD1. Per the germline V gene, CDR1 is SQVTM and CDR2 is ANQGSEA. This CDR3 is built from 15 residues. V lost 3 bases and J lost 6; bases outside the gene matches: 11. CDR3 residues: CSVEGVTGQGFEQYF. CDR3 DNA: TGCAGCGTTGAGGGGGTAACGGGACAGGGGTTCGAGCAGTACTTC.

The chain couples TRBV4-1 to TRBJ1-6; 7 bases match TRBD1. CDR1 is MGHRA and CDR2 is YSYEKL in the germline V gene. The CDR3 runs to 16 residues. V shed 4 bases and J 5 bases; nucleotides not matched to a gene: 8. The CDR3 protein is CASSLRGQLDNSPLHF. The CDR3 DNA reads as TGCGCCAGCAGCCTCAGGGGACAGTTAGATAATTCACCCCTCCACTTT.

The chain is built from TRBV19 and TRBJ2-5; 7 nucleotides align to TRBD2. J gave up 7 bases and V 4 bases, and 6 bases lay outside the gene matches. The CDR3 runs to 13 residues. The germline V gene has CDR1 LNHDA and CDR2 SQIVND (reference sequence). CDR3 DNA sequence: TGTGCCAGTAGTAGGGGACTACATGGGACCCAGTACTTC. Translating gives CASSRGLHGTQYF.

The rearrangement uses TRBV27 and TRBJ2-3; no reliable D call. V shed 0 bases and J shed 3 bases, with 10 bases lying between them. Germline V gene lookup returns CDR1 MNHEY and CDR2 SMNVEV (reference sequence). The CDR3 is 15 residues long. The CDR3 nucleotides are TGTGCCAGCAGTTTATCCCCCCAGTTGACAGATACGCAGTATTTT. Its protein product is CASSLSPQLTDTQYF.

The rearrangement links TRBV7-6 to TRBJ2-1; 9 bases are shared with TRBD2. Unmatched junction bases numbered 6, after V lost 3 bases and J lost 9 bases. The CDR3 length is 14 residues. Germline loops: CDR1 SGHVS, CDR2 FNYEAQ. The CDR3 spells CASSFYSGSFEQFF. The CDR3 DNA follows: TGTGCCAGCAGCTTTTATAGCGGGAGTTTTGAGCAGTTCTTC.

The DNA for the CDR3 is TGTGCCAGCAGTTACTCTCCGAGCGGTGAAAAACTGTTTTTT. Protein sequence: CASSYSPSGEKLFF. The chain uses TRBV6-5 and TRBJ1-4; D gene uncertain. The germline V gene encodes CDR1 MNHEY and CDR2 SVGAGI. The V end was cut by 0 bases, the J end by 7 bases, with 9 bases between. The CDR3 covers 14 residues.

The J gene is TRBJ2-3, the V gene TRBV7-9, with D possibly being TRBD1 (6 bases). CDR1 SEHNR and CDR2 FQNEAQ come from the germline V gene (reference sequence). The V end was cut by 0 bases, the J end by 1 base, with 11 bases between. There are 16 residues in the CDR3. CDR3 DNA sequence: TGTGCCAGCAGCTTAGCACAGGGTCACGGCACAGATACGCAGTATTTT. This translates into CASSLAQGHGTDTQYF. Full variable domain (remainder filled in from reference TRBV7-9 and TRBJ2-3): DTGVSQNPRHKITKRGQNVTFRCDPISEHNRLYWYRQTLGQGPEFLTYFQNEAQLEKSRLLSDRFSAERPKGSFSTLEIQRTEQGDSAMYLCASSLAQGHGTDTQYFGPGTRLTVL.

CDR3 loop: CASSLWQGNADTQYF. DNA of the CDR3: TGTGCCAGCAGTTTATGGCAGGGGAACGCAGATACGCAGTATTTT. The chain recombines TRBV27 with TRBJ2-3; the D gene is possibly TRBD1 (6 bases). The germline CDR1 and CDR2 sequences are MNHEY and SMNVEV (reference sequence). V shed 1 base and J shed 4 bases, with 12 bases lying between them. The length of the CDR3 is 15 residues.

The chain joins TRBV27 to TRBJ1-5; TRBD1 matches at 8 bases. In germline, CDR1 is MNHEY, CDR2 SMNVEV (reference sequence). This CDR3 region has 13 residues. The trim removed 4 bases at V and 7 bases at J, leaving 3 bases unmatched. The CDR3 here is CASSWGQDQPQHF. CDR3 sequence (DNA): TGTGCCAGCAGTTGGGGACAGGACCAGCCCCAGCATTTT.

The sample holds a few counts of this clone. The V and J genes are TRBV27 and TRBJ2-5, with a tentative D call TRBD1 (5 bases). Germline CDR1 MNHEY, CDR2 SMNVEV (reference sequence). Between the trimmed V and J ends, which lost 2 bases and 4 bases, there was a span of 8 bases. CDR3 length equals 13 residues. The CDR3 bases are TGTGCCAGCAGTTTACAGGGCGGAGAGACCCAGTACTTC. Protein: CASSLQGGETQYF.

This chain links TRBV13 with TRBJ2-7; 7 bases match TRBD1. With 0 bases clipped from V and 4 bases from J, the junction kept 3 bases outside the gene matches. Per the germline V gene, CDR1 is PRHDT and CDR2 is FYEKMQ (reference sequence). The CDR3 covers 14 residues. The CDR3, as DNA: TGTGCCAGCAGCTTAGGACAGGGGTTGTACGAGCAGTACTTC. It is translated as CASSLGQGLYEQYF.

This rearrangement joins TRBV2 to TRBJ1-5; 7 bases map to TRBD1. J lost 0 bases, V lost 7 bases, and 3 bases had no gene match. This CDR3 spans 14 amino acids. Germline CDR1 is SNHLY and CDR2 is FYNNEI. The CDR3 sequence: CASTGTDSNQPQHF. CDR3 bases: TGTGCCAGCACCGGGACAGATAGCAATCAGCCCCAGCATTTT.